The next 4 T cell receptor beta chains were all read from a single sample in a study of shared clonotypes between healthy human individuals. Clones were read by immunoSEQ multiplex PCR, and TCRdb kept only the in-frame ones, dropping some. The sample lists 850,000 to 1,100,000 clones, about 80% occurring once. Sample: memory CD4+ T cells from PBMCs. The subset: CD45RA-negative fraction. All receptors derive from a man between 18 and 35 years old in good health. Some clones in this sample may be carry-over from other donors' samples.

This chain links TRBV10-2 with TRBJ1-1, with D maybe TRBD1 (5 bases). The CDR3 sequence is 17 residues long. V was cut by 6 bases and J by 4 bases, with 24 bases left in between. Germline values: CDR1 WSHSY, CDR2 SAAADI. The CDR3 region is CASRRGDGDLEFTEAFF. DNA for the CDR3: TGCGCCAGCAGGAGGGGTGACGGAGACCTTGAGTTCACTGAAGCTTTCTTT.

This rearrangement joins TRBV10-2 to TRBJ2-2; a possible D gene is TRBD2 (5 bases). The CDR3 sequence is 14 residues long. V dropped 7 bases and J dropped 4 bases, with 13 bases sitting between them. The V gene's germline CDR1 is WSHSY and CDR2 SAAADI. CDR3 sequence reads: CASNRDGLTGELFF. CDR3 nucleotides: TGCGCCAGCAATAGAGATGGACTCACCGGGGAGCTGTTTTTT.

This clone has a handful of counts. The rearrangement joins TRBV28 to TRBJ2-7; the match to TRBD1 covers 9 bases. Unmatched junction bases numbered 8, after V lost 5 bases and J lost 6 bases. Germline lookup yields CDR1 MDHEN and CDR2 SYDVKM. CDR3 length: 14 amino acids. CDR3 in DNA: TGTGCCAGCAGTGCTCCTAGGACAGGGGCCGAGCAGTACTTC. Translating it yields CASSAPRTGAEQYF.

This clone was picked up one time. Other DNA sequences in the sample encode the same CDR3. The CDR3 region is CSGGASTDTQYF. CDR3 sequence (DNA): TGCAGCGGCGGAGCTAGCACAGATACGCAGTATTTT. The rearrangement joins TRBV29-1 to TRBJ2-3; D not resolved. The CDR3 contains 12 residues. Germline lookup yields CDR1 SQVTM and CDR2 ANQGSEA. V was clipped by 7 bases and J by 0 bases, with 8 bases between them.